A selection of T cell receptor beta chains follows, all from one sample in a study of type 1 and type 2 diabetes patients. Each CDR3 protein is one row after TCRdb ran MiXCR on the multiplex PCR reads. Of under 300,000 distinct CDR3 sequences listed, 45% to 60% were seen once; the top ten hold about 13%. Sequenced material: peripheral blood mononuclear cells (PBMCs). These receptors came from a man aged 18 to 30 with type 2 diabetes. Both conserved end residues are part of each CDR3. D genes are given only for firm matches. A row's size may be missing; if present it is once, few, many or a size class.

j_call clone_size v_call d_call cdr3_aa cdr3_nt
TRBJ1-4 . TRBV2 TRBD1 CASRQGGSGEKLFF TGTGCCAGCCGACAGGGGGGAAGTGGTGAAAAACTGTTTTTT
TRBJ1-5 . TRBV29-1 TRBD1 CSVETGVNQPQHF TGCAGCGTGGAAACAGGGGTGAATCAGCCCCAGCATTTT
TRBJ2-7 . TRBV19 TRBD2 CATRTSGGAYEQYF TGTGCCACTAGGACTAGCGGGGGGGCCTACGAGCAGTACTTC
TRBJ2-3 few TRBV30 TRBD2 CAWSLAGGFGTQYF TGTGCCTGGAGTTTAGCGGGAGGTTTCGGTACGCAGTATTTT
TRBJ2-7 . TRBV29-1 . CSVASYYEQYF TGCAGCGTTGCCAGCTACTACGAGCAGTACTTC
TRBJ2-6 many TRBV25-1 . CASSEYPGSGANVLTF TGTGCCAGCAGTGAATATCCGGGCTCTGGGGCCAACGTCCTGACTTTC
TRBJ2-7 . TRBV29-1 . CSVDRVRDGAYEQYF TGCAGCGTTGACAGAGTGCGGGACGGCGCTTACGAGCAGTACTTC
TRBJ1-2 . TRBV29-1 TRBD1 CSVGTGVNYGYTF TGCAGCGTGGGGACAGGGGTAAACTATGGCTACACCTTC
TRBJ1-1 . TRBV5-1 . CASSYEGTNTEAFF TGCGCCAGCAGCTACGAGGGTACGAACACTGAAGCTTTCTTT
TRBJ1-2 . TRBV9 . CASSVGIGGSGYTF TGTGCCAGCAGCGTAGGTATCGGGGGCAGCGGCTACACCTTC
TRBJ2-7 many TRBV30 . CAWSVGRTGSYEQYF TGTGCCTGGAGTGTAGGGAGGACAGGATCGTACGAGCAGTACTTC
TRBJ2-2 . TRBV10-1 . CATPNEGEGTGELFF TGCGCCACCCCTAATGAGGGAGAGGGCACCGGGGAGCTGTTTTTT
TRBJ1-1 . TRBV4-1 . CASRENHGVGILSANTEAFF TGCGCCAGCAGGGAGAACCATGGGGTCGGGATTCTCTCAGCGAACACTGAAGCTTTCTTT
TRBJ1-2 . TRBV12-3/TRBV12-4 . CASIQGGGGYGYTF TGTGCCAGCATCCAAGGTGGCGGGGGTTATGGCTACACCTTC
TRBJ1-5 few TRBV10-2 TRBD1 CASSPQGYSNQPQHF TGCGCCAGCAGCCCACAGGGGTATAGCAATCAGCCCCAGCATTTT
TRBJ1-4 . TRBV20-1 . CSAREDGADLTQLTNEKLFF TGCAGTGCTAGAGAAGATGGGGCGGATCTCACTCAACTGACTAATGAAAAACTGTTTTTT
TRBJ1-1 . TRBV12-3/TRBV12-4 . CASSLLSGRSVVAFF TGTGCCAGCAGTTTACTTTCGGGGCGGAGTGTCGTTGCTTTCTTT
TRBJ2-7 . TRBV7-2 . CASSEEVLSYEQYF TGTGCCAGCAGCGAGGAGGTTCTGTCCTACGAGCAGTACTTC
TRBJ1-4 many TRBV2 . CASSGTWLFF TGTGCCAGCAGTGGGACCTGGCTGTTTTTT
TRBJ1-1 few TRBV6-6 . CASTQGRGTEAFF TGTGCCAGCACCCAGGGGAGGGGGACTGAAGCTTTCTTT
TRBJ1-5 . TRBV28 . CASSLSADQPQHF TGTGCCAGCAGTTTGAGCGCAGATCAGCCCCAGCATTTT
TRBJ1-4 few TRBV19 TRBD1 CASSRDRTERNEKLFF TGTGCCAGTAGTAGGGACAGGACGGAAAGAAATGAAAAACTGTTTTTT
TRBJ2-7 . TRBV18 . CASSPGTGVSSYEQYF TGTGCCAGCTCACCAGGGACTGGGGTGAGTTCCTACGAGCAGTACTTC
TRBJ1-6 . TRBV30 TRBD1 CAWDRGSYNSPLHF TGTGCCTGGGACAGGGGCTCCTATAATTCACCCCTCCACTTT
TRBJ1-4 . TRBV28 . CASSTPVEKLFF TGTGCCAGCAGTACCCCTGTGGAAAAACTGTTTTTT
TRBJ2-1 once TRBV29-1 . CSVPLSKSQFF TGCAGCGTTCCTCTCTCAAAATCGCAGTTCTTC
TRBJ1-5 . TRBV15 TRBD1 CATSRDAGDRVTRRNQPQHF TGTGCCACCAGCAGAGATGCCGGGGACAGGGTGACGCGGCGCAATCAGCCCCAGCATTTT
TRBJ2-1 few TRBV2 . CASSERGDRKNEQFF TGTGCCAGCAGTGAAAGGGGGGACAGAAAAAATGAGCAGTTCTTC
TRBJ1-1 . TRBV10-3 . CAISESDFRGLMNTEAFF TGTGCCATCAGTGAGTCGGACTTTCGGGGTCTTATGAACACTGAAGCTTTCTTT
TRBJ1-1 few TRBV29-1 TRBD1 CSDRQGAMNTEAFF TGCAGCGACAGACAGGGGGCGATGAACACTGAAGCTTTCTTT
TRBJ2-1 . TRBV7-7 . CASSLQGNYNEQFF TGTGCTAGCAGCTTGCAGGGGAACTACAATGAGCAGTTCTTC
TRBJ1-2 many TRBV20-1 . CSASSGTRDGYTF TGCAGTGCTAGCTCAGGCACGAGAGATGGCTACACCTTC
TRBJ1-2 few TRBV27 . CASSRDNLNYGYTF TGTGCCAGCAGTCGGGACAACCTTAACTATGGCTACACCTTC
TRBJ1-4 . TRBV4-2 . CASSQGGDYGAEKLFF TGTGCCAGCAGCCAAGGAGGGGATTACGGAGCTGAAAAACTGTTTTTT
TRBJ2-1 . TRBV29-1 TRBD2 CSVETRGTNHNEQFF TGCAGCGTTGAAACCCGCGGGACTAACCACAATGAGCAGTTCTTC
TRBJ1-2 few TRBV2 . CASSGYFYGYTF TGTGCCAGCAGTGGTTACTTCTATGGCTACACCTTC
TRBJ1-2 . TRBV30 . CASEFHQGNYGYTF TGTGCCTCCGAATTCCACCAGGGGAACTATGGCTACACCTTC
TRBJ1-4 many TRBV25-1 . CASSEETLTPYNEKLFF TGTGCCAGCAGTGAAGAGACCCTGACTCCGTATAATGAAAAACTGTTTTTT
TRBJ2-3 . TRBV7-6 . CASSSPDLTDTQYF TGTGCCAGCAGCTCCCCGGATCTCACAGATACGCAGTATTTT
TRBJ2-7 . TRBV19 . CASSIKPAYEQYF TGTGCCAGTAGTATTAAGCCCGCGTACGAGCAGTACTTC
TRBJ1-6 . TRBV19 . CASSPSRSYNSPLHF TGTGCCAGTAGTCCTTCTCGCTCCTATAATTCACCCCTCCACTTT
TRBJ1-2 many TRBV3-1 . CASSQDGTRTRYGYTF TGTGCCAGCAGCCAAGATGGTACTAGGACACGATATGGCTACACCTTC
TRBJ2-7 . TRBV7-8 TRBD2 CASSLHETSPVGPQYF TGTGCCAGCAGCTTACACGAGACTAGCCCTGTGGGGCCGCAGTACTTC
TRBJ2-7 . TRBV20-1 TRBD1 CSARDRDRVHEQYF TGCAGTGCTAGAGACCGGGACAGGGTCCACGAGCAGTACTTC
TRBJ1-2 . TRBV15 . CATSREGQTNYGYTF TGTGCCACCAGCAGAGAAGGGCAGACTAACTATGGCTACACCTTC
TRBJ2-7 . TRBV12-3/TRBV12-4 . CASSLGPREQYF TGTGCCAGCAGTTTGGGTCCTAGAGAGCAGTACTTC
TRBJ2-1 few TRBV19 TRBD2 CASRLAAAYNEQFF TGTGCCAGTAGACTAGCGGCGGCCTACAATGAGCAGTTCTTC
TRBJ2-5 . TRBV6-2/TRBV6-3 . CASRRAKGVETQYF TGTGCCAGCAGACGGGCCAAAGGAGTGGAGACCCAGTACTTC
TRBJ2-2 . TRBV6-1 . CASQGMGPGELFF TGCGCCAGCCAGGGTATGGGTCCCGGGGAGCTGTTTTTT
TRBJ1-1 few TRBV7-6 TRBD1 CASSLFPPDRGSTEAFF TGTGCCAGCAGCTTATTCCCCCCGGACAGGGGATCCACTGAAGCTTTCTTT
TRBJ1-1 once TRBV11-3 . CASSPRGSTEAFF TGTGCCAGCAGCCCGCGGGGCAGCACTGAAGCTTTCTTT
TRBJ2-3 . TRBV15 TRBD1 CATSRRDRLTDAQYF TGTGCCACCAGCAGGCGGGACAGGCTCACAGATGCGCAGTATTTT
TRBJ2-7 once TRBV28 TRBD2 CASKGTSGYEQYF TGTGCCAGCAAGGGGACTAGCGGCTACGAGCAGTACTTC
TRBJ2-2 . TRBV6-6 TRBD2 CASSQDEFVGTRESIGELFF TGTGCCAGCAGTCAAGATGAGTTTGTCGGGACGCGGGAGTCGATCGGGGAGCTGTTTTTT
TRBJ2-3 . TRBV15 TRBD1 CATSRDRVDSDTQYF TGTGCCACCAGCAGGGACAGGGTGGATTCAGATACGCAGTATTTT